These 26 T cell receptor beta chains were sequenced from one sample in a study of blood T cells in healthy people across ages. A J-beta primer mix and a sample-barcoded 5' primer were used in a second PCR of roughly 7 to 12 cycles. MiXCR, run by TCRdb on the 5' RACE reads, gives a single entry per CDR3 protein. The profile shows around 780,000 distinct CDR3 sequences, around 50% of them singletons. The specimen was blood. These receptors originate from a man aged 35-49 years in good health.

This clonotype was observed once. The V call is TRBV3-1, the J call TRBJ1-1; D ambiguous. Germline V gene data show CDR1 as LGHDT and CDR2 as YNNKEL (reference sequence). This CDR3 region has 14 residues. The V end lost 1 base, the J end lost 4 bases, and 10 bases lay between the germline ends. CDR3 region: CASSQGGLGTEAFF. The CDR3 DNA sequence: TGTGCCAGCAGCCAAGGAGGTCTTGGCACTGAAGCTTTCTTT. The full variable domain, rest sourced from reference TRBV3-1 and TRBJ1-1, is DTAVSQTPKYLVTQMGNDKSIKCEQNLGHDTMYWYKQDSKKFLKIMFSYNNKELIINETVPNRFSPKSPDKAHLNLHINSLELGDSAVYFCASSQGGLGTEAFFGQGTRLTVV.

This clonotype was seen more than once but under ten times. The CDR3 coding sequence is TGTGCCAGTTCCCAGGGGACTACAGGCCTGGGGGATGAGCAGTTCTTC. Translating gives CASSQGTTGLGDEQFF. This chain uses TRBV9 with TRBJ2-1, with TRBD2 as a possible D gene (7 bases). V lost 8 bases to trimming and J lost 8 bases, with 26 bases between them. The germline gives CDR1 SGDLS, CDR2 YYNGEE. This CDR3 has 16 amino acids.

V and J are TRBV2 and TRBJ2-1, with D possibly matching TRBD1 (6 bases). The CDR3 is 14 residues long. V lost 5 bases to trimming and J lost 5 bases, with 13 bases between them. The V gene's germline CDR1 is SNHLY and CDR2 FYNNEI. CDR3 nucleotide sequence: TGTGCCAGCAGTAGACAGGATGTTGACAATGAGCAGTTCTTC. This translates into CASSRQDVDNEQFF.

This chain connects TRBV27 to TRBJ1-2, with D tentatively TRBD1 (5 bases). Trimming pared 2 bases from V and 1 base from J, leaving 11 bases between. The CDR3 runs to 15 residues. Germline V gene data show CDR1 as MNHEY and CDR2 as SMNVEV (reference sequence). DNA for the CDR3: TGTGCCAGCAGTTTAATAGGGGACGGTAACTATGGCTACACCTTC. Translated: CASSLIGDGNYGYTF.

This sequence joins TRBV7-2 and TRBJ1-2, with a tentative D call TRBD1 (5 bases). CDR1 is SGHTA, CDR2 FQGNSA, per germline. Trimming removed 1 base at V and 5 bases at J, with 14 bases between. This CDR3 spans 15 amino acids. The chain's CDR3 is CASSLDWRREYGYTF. The CDR3 bases are TGTGCCAGCAGCTTAGATTGGCGCAGGGAGTATGGCTACACCTTC.

The chain combines TRBV20-1 with TRBJ1-5; possibly TRBD1 for D (6 bases). The V end lost 3 bases, the J end lost 7 bases, and 13 bases lay between the germline ends. The CDR3 extends over 13 amino acids. Germline CDR1 is DFQATT and CDR2 is SNEGSKA (reference sequence). CDR3 DNA: TGCAGTGCTAGTAGGGGGGGTAGCCAGCCCCAGCATTTT. Protein: CSASRGGSQPQHF.

The CDR3 DNA follows: TGTGCCAGCAGCTTAAACCCAGCGGGAGCCTCCTACAATGAGCAGTTCTTC. Translating gives CASSLNPAGASYNEQFF. The chain employs TRBV7-3 and TRBJ2-1; TRBD2 matches at 8 bases. The CDR3 loop spans 17 amino acids. CDR1 is SGHTA, CDR2 FQGTGA, per germline. The trim removed 1 base at V and 0 bases at J, leaving 5 bases unmatched.

This chain links TRBV7-2 with TRBJ2-7; 10 bases match TRBD2. This CDR3 spans 14 amino acids. Germline CDR1 and CDR2: SGHTA and FQGNSA. V shed 3 bases, J shed 7 bases, and the junction held 6 bases outside the gene matches. As DNA, the CDR3 is TGTGCCAGCAGCTTGGCTAGCGGGAGTGGGGAGCAGTACTTC. Its translation is CASSLASGSGEQYF.

CDR3 loop: CASSLRGGGVLDTQYF. The CDR3 region has the DNA TGTGCCAGCAGTTTACGGGGCGGGGGGGTTTTGGATACGCAGTATTTT. V usage is TRBV27 and J usage is TRBJ2-3, with 9 bases lining up with TRBD2. CDR1 and CDR2 (germline): MNHEY, SMNVEV (reference sequence). V was clipped by 2 bases and J by 6 bases; unmatched bases: 9. The CDR3 covers 16 residues.

This chain joins TRBV14 and TRBJ2-3, with a possible D match to TRBD2 (6 bases). The CDR3 contains 21 residues. Per germline, CDR1 SGHDN and CDR2 FVKESK. Trimming shortened V by 4 bases and J by 0 bases, and 29 bases separated the two germline ends. CDR3 coding DNA: TGTGCCAGCAGCCCCCGACTAGGGCCATTGGGGCGCCTCACTAGCACAGATACGCAGTATTTT. It codes for CASSPRLGPLGRLTSTDTQYF. Drawing the rest from reference TRBV14 and TRBJ2-3, the complete variable domain is EAGVTQFPSHSVIEKGQTVTLRCDPISGHDNLYWYRRVMGKEIKFLLHFVKESKQDESGMPNNRFLAERTGGTYSTLKVQPAELEDSGVYFCASSPRLGPLGRLTSTDTQYFGPGTRLTVL.

This clonotype was recorded once. The genes are TRBV13 and TRBJ2-7, with TRBD1 matching over 11 bases. The end of the DNA is better explained by TRBJ2-4, so the J call may be wrong. The CDR3 runs 16 residues. Germline assignment: CDR1 PRHDT and CDR2 FYEKMQ (reference sequence). DNA of the CDR3: TGTGCCAGCAGCTTTGCAACCGGGACAGGGGGGAACATTCAGTACTTC. Its protein product is CASSFATGTGGNIQYF.

The chain employs TRBV6-5 and TRBJ2-7; D is possibly TRBD1 (5 bases). Trimming left V 7 bases short and J 2 bases short, with 15 bases between. CDR3 length equals 14 residues. CDR1 and CDR2 from the germline V gene are MNHEY and SVGAGI. CDR3 coding DNA: TGTGCCAGCAAGGGGTCTGTACCCCCCTACGAGCAGTACTTC. This gives the protein CASKGSVPPYEQYF.

The chain uses TRBV15 and TRBJ2-3; D remains ambiguous. The V gene lost 0 bases and the J gene lost 0 bases, with 7 bases spanning the gap. This CDR3 region has 15 residues. Germline V CDR1 and CDR2: LNHNV, YYDKDF (reference sequence). For the CDR3, the DNA is TGTGCCACCAGCAGAGATCCGGACAGCACAGATACGCAGTATTTT. Its protein product is CATSRDPDSTDTQYF.

The chain uses TRBV6-5 and TRBJ2-5; the match to TRBD2 covers 8 bases. This CDR3 has 17 amino acids. Per germline, CDR1 MNHEY and CDR2 SVGAGI. The ends lost 2 bases at V and 11 bases at J; junction bases unmatched: 19. The CDR3 spells CASSYGRPGGPRGEQYF. The CDR3 bases are TGTGCCAGCAGTTACGGGCGCCCGGGGGGGCCGAGAGGTGAGCAGTACTTC.

This rearrangement joins TRBV28 to TRBJ1-2; tentatively, D is TRBD1 (6 bases). Germline V lookup: CDR1 MDHEN, CDR2 SYDVKM. This CDR3 is built from 16 residues. Trimming removed 8 bases at V and 7 bases at J, with 26 bases between. The CDR3 DNA reads TGTGCCAGCTCACCCGGGGGGGGGCGCAAAGTTAGTGGCTACACCTTC. Its translation is CASSPGGGRKVSGYTF.

The chain employs TRBV9 and TRBJ1-1; possible D gene TRBD1, 6 bases. The CDR3 consists of 12 residues. Germline CDR1 is SGDLS and CDR2 is YYNGEE. The germline V and J ends were trimmed by 6 bases and 3 bases, with 9 bases remaining between them. CDR3 amino acids: CASTPGDTEAFF. DNA of the CDR3: TGTGCCAGCACTCCAGGGGACACTGAAGCTTTCTTT. Full variable domain (outside the CDR3, taken from reference TRBV9 and TRBJ1-1): DSGVTQTPKHLITATGQRVTLRCSPRSGDLSVYWYQQSLDQGLQFLIQYYNGEERAKGNILERFSAQQFPDLHSELNLSSLELGDSALYFCASTPGDTEAFFGQGTRLTVV.

Of note for this clonotype: One end of the junction varies from germline; a read error may be responsible. The rearrangement links TRBV7-7 to TRBJ2-2; tentatively, D is TRBD2 (7 bases). The CDR3 loop spans 16 amino acids. Germline V gene lookup returns CDR1 SSHAT and CDR2 FNYEAQ (reference sequence). Here the CDR3 reads CASSRGGATNTGELFF. CDR3 coding DNA: TGTGCTAGCAGCCGCGGGGGCGCGACGAACACCGGGGAGCTGTTTTTT.

The table lists this clonotype with a count of one. V and J are TRBV7-2 and TRBJ1-2; no clear D. Trimming took off 4 bases at V and 2 bases at J, with 8 bases between the two ends. This CDR3 is 13 amino acids long. Germline loops: CDR1 SGHTA, CDR2 FQGNSA. The CDR3 DNA follows: TGTGCCAGCAGCTCCAGGAGGAACTATGGCTACACCTTC. It encodes CASSSRRNYGYTF.

This chain connects TRBV5-6 to TRBJ2-5, with D hard to call. CDR1 is SGHDT and CDR2 is YYEEEE in the germline V gene. The CDR3 loop spans 14 amino acids. V was trimmed by 2 bases and J by 1 base, leaving 9 bases between them. CDR3 nucleotides: TGTGCCAGCAGCTTTAAGGCCCCCCAAGAGACCCAGTACTTC. Encoded protein: CASSFKAPQETQYF.

This chain uses TRBV27 with TRBJ1-2; 9 nucleotides match TRBD1. J lost 4 bases, V lost 8 bases, and 26 bases had no gene match. The CDR3 is made up of 20 amino acids. Germline CDR1 is MNHEY and CDR2 is SMNVEV (reference sequence). The CDR3 DNA sequence: TGTGCCAGCGAATTTCACAATACAACAGGGGGCTTCCGTAGGAGCTATGGCTACACCTTC. Translation: CASEFHNTTGGFRRSYGYTF.

The V and J genes are TRBV5-1 and TRBJ1-2; D is possibly TRBD1 (5 bases). V shed 0 bases and J shed 0 bases, with 12 bases lying between them. CDR1 is SGHRS, CDR2 YFSETQ, per germline. CDR3 length: 16 residues. The CDR3 nucleotides read TGCGCCAGCAGCTTGGGAGGTTCCAGGGCTAACTATGGCTACACCTTC. As protein: CASSLGGSRANYGYTF.

This clonotype was detected a few times. J is TRBJ2-7 and V is TRBV29-1, with D uncertain. V was pared by 4 bases and J by 0 bases, with 13 bases between. The germline CDR1 and CDR2 sequences are SQVTM and ANQGSEA. CDR3 length: 14 residues. CDR3 coding DNA: TGCAGCGTTGCTTCGGCGTCACCCTCCTACGAGCAGTACTTC. This translates into CSVASASPSYEQYF.

V usage is TRBV4-2 and J usage is TRBJ2-1, with D perhaps assigned TRBD1 or TRBD2 (5 bases each). This CDR3 has 14 residues. V gave up 4 bases and J gave up 4 bases, with 11 bases separating them. Germline loops: CDR1 LGHNA, CDR2 YNFKEQ. CDR3 loop: CASSPRGAYNEQFF. The CDR3 bases are TGTGCCAGCAGCCCCCGAGGGGCTTACAATGAGCAGTTCTTC.

With respect to this clonotype: A much more abundant neighbour one base away suggests this may be a read error. V and J are TRBV5-1 and TRBJ1-1, with a weak D call TRBD1 (5 bases). Trimming left V 5 bases short and J 6 bases short, with 20 bases between. The V gene's germline CDR1 is SGHRS and CDR2 YFSETQ. CDR3 length: 15 residues. The CDR3 region is CASRQTRGRVAEAFF. Written as DNA, the CDR3 is TGCGCCAGCAGACAAACTCGGGGCAGGGTCGCTGAAGCTTTCTTT.

The CDR3 DNA is TGTGCCAGCAGCCTCACCGCCACCGGGGCCAACGTCCTGACTTTC. Translating it yields CASSLTATGANVLTF. The chain joins TRBV7-3 to TRBJ2-6; D unresolved. V dropped 5 bases and J dropped 4 bases, with 12 bases sitting between them. This CDR3 is 15 amino acids long. Germline-derived CDR1 and CDR2 are SGHTA and FQGTGA.

The CDR3 DNA reads TGTGCCAGCAGCCAAGGATTTGGCGGGACGGAGGAGCAGTACTTC. Protein sequence: CASSQGFGGTEEQYF. The V and J genes are TRBV14 and TRBJ2-7; possible D gene TRBD2, 6 bases. The CDR3 runs 15 residues. CDR1 and CDR2 (germline): SGHDN, FVKESK. V was trimmed by 1 base and J by 7 bases, leaving 17 bases between them.